The present T cell receptor beta chain was sequenced within a study of cytomegalovirus exposure and HLA in healthy donors. Trimming stripped 3 bases from V and 4 bases from J, with 16 bases between. The germline CDR1 and CDR2 sequences are SGDLS and YYNGEE. The CDR3 loop spans 15 amino acids. Everyone who donated was a healthy bone marrow donor. 13 Jbeta primers and 60 Vbeta primers were used for the PCR. Using immunoSEQ multiplex PCR, the repertoire was profiled, and TCRdb retains in-frame clones only, with some absent. This table has roughly 150,000 clones, around 84% appearing once. The source of this sequence is a woman under 30 in good health and CMV-seronegative. Specimen: PBMCs. V gene TRBV9 combines with J gene TRBJ1-2; TRBD1 is a possible D gene (5 bases). Here the CDR3 reads CASSGGLRSSYGYTF. CDR3 nucleotides: TGTGCCAGCAGCGGGGGACTCCGGTCCAGCTATGGCTACACCTTC.